This T cell receptor (beta chain) was captured in a study of blood T cell repertoires in COVID-19. Trimming removed 5 bases at V and 5 bases at J, with 12 bases between. Per the germline V gene, CDR1 is SGHAT and CDR2 is FQNNGV. The CDR3 runs to 14 residues. Only in-frame clones appear in the TCRdb table, and some are missing; sequencing was by immunoSEQ multiplex PCR. The sample yields some 250,000 clones, about 88% seen once. The receptor comes from a woman aged 55 to 70 with COVID-19, enrolled during active disease. The V and J genes are TRBV11-2 and TRBJ1-4, with a possible D match to TRBD1 (6 bases). Sequencing was performed on peripheral blood. The CDR3 DNA is TGTGCCAGCAGCCCCAGGGGAGGGAATGAAAAACTGTTTTTT. The encoded protein is CASSPRGGNEKLFF.